Shown below are 3 T cell receptor beta chains from a single sample sequenced in a study of Ad26.COV2.S vaccination and SARS-CoV-2 variants. Assay used: immunoSEQ multiplex PCR; TCRdb lists only in-frame clones, some missing. Of 430,000 or so clones listed, over 75% are singletons. Documented treatment: roughly 19 received Ad26.COV2.S at low or high dose, single or two shots; about 5 received placebo; per-sample allocation not given. Samples came from day 63 after the first vaccine or placebo injection. Sample: peripheral blood, taken in a trial of Ad26.COV2.S vaccine versus placebo. These receptors were obtained from a person between 18 and 65 years old who received the Ad26.COV2.S COVID-19 vaccine or a placebo.

This clone was seen a handful of times. The chain uses TRBV7-6 and TRBJ2-7; no clear D gene. V dropped 5 bases and J dropped 3 bases, with 11 bases sitting between them. This CDR3 contains 13 residues. The germline V gene has CDR1 SGHVS and CDR2 FNYEAQ. The CDR3 region has the DNA TGTGCCAGCAGCACCGGCAGGAGCTACGAGCAGTACTTC. This gives the protein CASSTGRSYEQYF.

This chain links TRBV28 with TRBJ2-2; tentatively, D is TRBD1 (6 bases). CDR1 MDHEN and CDR2 SYDVKM come from the germline V gene. Trimming took off 2 bases at V and 2 bases at J, with 15 bases between the two ends. This CDR3 spans 17 amino acids. The CDR3 nucleotides are TGTGCCAGCAGTTTAATGTTTCAGGGGCTCAACACCGGGGAGCTGTTTTTT. Amino acid sequence: CASSLMFQGLNTGELFF.

The chain joins TRBV4-3 to TRBJ2-1; 13 bases line up with TRBD2. The V gene's germline CDR1 is LGHNA and CDR2 YSLEER. J was trimmed by 7 bases and V by 1 base; bases with no gene match: 10. The CDR3 contains 18 residues. In DNA, the CDR3 is TGCGCCAGCAGCCAAGTTTTGACGACTAGCGGGAGGCATAATGAGCAGTTCTTC. Its translation is CASSQVLTTSGRHNEQFF.